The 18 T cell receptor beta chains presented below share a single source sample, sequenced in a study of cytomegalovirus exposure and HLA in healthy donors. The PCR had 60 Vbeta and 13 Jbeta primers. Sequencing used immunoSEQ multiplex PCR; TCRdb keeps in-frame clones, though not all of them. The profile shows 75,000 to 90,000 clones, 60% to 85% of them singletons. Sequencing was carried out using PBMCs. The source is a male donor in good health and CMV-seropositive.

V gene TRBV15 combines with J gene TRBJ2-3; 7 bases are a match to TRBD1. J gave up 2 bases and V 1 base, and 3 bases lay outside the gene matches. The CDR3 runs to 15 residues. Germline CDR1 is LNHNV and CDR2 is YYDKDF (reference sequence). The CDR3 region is CATSRARGSTDTQYF. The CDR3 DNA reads TGTGCCACCAGCAGAGCCAGGGGGTCCACAGATACGCAGTATTTT.

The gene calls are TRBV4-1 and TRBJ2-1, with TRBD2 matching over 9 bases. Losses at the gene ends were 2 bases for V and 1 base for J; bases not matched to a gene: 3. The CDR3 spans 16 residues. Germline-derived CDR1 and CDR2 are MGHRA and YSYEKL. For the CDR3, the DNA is TGCGCCAGCAGCCAACCGGGACTAGCATCCTACAATGAGCAGTTCTTC. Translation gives CASSQPGLASYNEQFF.

The CDR3 protein is CASRRSAQDSYEQYF. CDR3 nucleotide sequence: TGTGCCAGCAGGAGGTCCGCGCAAGACTCCTACGAGCAGTACTTC. The chain employs TRBV6-5 and TRBJ2-7, with D unclear. Trimming cost V 6 bases and J 0 bases, with 15 bases left between them. Germline V CDR1 and CDR2: MNHEY, SVGAGI. There are 15 residues in the CDR3.

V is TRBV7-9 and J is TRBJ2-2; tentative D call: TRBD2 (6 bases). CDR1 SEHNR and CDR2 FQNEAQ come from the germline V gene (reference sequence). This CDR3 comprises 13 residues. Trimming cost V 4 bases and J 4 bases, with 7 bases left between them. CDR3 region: CASSWGGTGELFF. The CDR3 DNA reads TGTGCCAGCAGCTGGGGAGGCACCGGGGAGCTGTTTTTT.

The CDR3, as DNA: TGTGCCAGCAGCTTAGAGGCTAGCGGGGGGGCGGCATCAGATACGCAGTATTTT. It specifies CASSLEASGGAASDTQYF. The chain combines TRBV7-2 with TRBJ2-3; 12 nucleotides match TRBD2. V shed 1 base, J shed 4 bases, and the junction held 9 bases outside the gene matches. The CDR3 runs 18 residues. Germline-derived CDR1 and CDR2 are SGHTA and FQGNSA.

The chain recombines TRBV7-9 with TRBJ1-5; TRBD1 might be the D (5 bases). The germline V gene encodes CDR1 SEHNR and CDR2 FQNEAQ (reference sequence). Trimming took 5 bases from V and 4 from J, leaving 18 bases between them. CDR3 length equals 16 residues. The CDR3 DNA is TGTGCCAGCAGCCCGGGGACTTTAACCCGTAATCAGCCCCAGCATTTT. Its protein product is CASSPGTLTRNQPQHF.

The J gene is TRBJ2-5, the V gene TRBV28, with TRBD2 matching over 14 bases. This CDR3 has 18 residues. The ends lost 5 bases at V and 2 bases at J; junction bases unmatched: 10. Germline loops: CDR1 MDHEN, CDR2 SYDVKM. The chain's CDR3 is CASSTGLAGGRSQETQYF. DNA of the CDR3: TGTGCCAGCAGTACTGGACTAGCGGGGGGCCGATCACAAGAGACCCAGTACTTC.

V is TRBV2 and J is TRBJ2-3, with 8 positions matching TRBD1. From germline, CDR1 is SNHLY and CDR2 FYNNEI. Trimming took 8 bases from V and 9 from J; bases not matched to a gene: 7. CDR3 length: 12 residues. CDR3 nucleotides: TGTGCCAGCCGAGTACGACAGGGGACGCAGTATTTT. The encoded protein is CASRVRQGTQYF.

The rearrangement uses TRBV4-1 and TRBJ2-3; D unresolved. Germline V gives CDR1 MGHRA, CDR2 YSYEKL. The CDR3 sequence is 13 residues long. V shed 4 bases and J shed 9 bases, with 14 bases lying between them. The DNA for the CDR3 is TGCGCCAGCAGCCTCAGTTCGCAGGAAACGCAGTATTTT. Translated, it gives CASSLSSQETQYF.

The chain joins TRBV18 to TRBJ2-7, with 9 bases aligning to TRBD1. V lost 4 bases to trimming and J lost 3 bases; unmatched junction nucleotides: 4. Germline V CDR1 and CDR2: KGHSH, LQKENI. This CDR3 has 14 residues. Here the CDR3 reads CASSLTGGDYEQYF. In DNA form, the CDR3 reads TGTGCCAGCTCACTAACAGGGGGCGACTACGAGCAGTACTTC.

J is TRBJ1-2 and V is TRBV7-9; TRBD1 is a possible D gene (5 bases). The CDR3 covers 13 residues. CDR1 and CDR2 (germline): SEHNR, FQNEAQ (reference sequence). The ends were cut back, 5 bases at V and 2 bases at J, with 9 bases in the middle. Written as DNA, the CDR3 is TGTGCCAGCAGCCTCAGGGTGAACTATGGCTACACCTTC. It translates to CASSLRVNYGYTF.

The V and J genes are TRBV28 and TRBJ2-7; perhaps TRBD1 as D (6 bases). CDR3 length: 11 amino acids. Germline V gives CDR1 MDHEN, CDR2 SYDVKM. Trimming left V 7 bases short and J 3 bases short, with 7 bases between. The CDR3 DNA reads TGTGCCAGCACAGGGGACTACGAGCAGTACTTC. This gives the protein CASTGDYEQYF.

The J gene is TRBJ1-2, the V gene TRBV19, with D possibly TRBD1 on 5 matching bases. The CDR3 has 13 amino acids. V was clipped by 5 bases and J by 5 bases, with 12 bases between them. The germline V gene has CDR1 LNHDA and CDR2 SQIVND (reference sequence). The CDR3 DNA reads TGTGCCAGTAGTTCGTATGCAGGGTATGGCTACACCTTC. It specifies CASSSYAGYGYTF.

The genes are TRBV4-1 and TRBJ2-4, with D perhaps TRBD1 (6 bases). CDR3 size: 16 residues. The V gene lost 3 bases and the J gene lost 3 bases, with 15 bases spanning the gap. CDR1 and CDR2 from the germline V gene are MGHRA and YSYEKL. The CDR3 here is CASSHPVRDIKNIQYF. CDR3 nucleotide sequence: TGCGCCAGCAGCCATCCTGTCCGGGACATCAAAAACATTCAGTACTTC.

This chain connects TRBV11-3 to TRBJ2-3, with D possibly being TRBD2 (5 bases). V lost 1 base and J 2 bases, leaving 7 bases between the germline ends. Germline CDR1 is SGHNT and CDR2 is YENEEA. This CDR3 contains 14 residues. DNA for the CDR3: TGTGCCAGCAGCTTAGCGGGAAACACAGATACGCAGTATTTT. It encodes CASSLAGNTDTQYF.

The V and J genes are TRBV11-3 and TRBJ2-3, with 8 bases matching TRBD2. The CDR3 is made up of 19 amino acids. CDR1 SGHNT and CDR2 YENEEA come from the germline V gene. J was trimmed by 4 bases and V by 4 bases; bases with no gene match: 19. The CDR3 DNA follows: TGTGCCAGCAGCTCAGGATCGGGTAGGAGCGGGGGATTCGCAGATACGCAGTATTTT. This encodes CASSSGSGRSGGFADTQYF.

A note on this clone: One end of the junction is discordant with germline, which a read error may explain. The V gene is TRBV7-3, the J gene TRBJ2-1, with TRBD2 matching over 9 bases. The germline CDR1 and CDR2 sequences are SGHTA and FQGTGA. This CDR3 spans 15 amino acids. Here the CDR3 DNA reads TGTTCCAGCAGCGCACTAGCGGGTACCTACAATGAGCAGTTCTTC. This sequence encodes CSSSALAGTYNEQFF.

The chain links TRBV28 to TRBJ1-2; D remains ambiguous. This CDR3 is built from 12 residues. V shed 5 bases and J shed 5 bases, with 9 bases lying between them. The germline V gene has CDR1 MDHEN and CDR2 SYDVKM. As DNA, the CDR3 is TGTGCCAGCAGTCCAGTCGGGTATGGCTACACCTTC. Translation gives CASSPVGYGYTF.